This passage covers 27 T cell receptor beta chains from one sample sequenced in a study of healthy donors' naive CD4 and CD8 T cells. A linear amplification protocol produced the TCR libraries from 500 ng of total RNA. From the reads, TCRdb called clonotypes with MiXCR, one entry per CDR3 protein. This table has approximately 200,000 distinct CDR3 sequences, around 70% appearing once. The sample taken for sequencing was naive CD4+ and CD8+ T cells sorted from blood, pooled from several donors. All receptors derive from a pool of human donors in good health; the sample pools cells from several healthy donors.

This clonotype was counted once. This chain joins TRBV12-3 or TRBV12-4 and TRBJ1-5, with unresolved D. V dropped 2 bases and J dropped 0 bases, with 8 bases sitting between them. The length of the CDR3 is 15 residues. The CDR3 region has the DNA TGTGCCAGCAGTTTAACAGCTTATAGCAATCAGCCCCAGCATTTT. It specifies CASSLTAYSNQPQHF.

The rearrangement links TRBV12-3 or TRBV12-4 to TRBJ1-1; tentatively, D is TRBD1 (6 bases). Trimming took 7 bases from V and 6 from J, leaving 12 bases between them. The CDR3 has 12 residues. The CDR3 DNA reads TGTGCCAGCACCTCGACAGGTTCTGAAGCTTTCTTT. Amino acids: CASTSTGSEAFF.

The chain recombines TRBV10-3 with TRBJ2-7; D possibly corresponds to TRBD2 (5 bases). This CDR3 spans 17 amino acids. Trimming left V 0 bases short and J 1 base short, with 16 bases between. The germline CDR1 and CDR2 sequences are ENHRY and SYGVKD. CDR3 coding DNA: TGTGCCATCAGTGAGTCTAGTGGGAGAGTGGGGTCCTACGAGCAGTACTTC. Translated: CAISESSGRVGSYEQYF.

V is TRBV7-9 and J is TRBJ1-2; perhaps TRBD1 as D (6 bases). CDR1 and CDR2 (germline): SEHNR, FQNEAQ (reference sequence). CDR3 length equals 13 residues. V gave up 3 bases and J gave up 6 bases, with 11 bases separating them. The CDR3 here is CASSFPQGDGYTF. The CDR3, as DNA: TGTGCCAGCAGCTTCCCACAGGGTGATGGCTACACCTTC.

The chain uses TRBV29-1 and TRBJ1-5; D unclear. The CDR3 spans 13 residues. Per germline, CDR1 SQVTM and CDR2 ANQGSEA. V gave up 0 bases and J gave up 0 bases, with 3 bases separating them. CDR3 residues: CSVEDGSNQPQHF. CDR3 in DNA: TGCAGCGTTGAAGACGGTAGCAATCAGCCCCAGCATTTT.

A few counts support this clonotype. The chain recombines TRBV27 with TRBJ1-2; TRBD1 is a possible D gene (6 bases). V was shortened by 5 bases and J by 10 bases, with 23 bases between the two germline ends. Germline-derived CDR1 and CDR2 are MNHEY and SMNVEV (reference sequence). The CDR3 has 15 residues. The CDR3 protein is CASSTRPTGIGDYTF. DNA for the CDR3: TGTGCCAGCAGTACACGCCCGACAGGCATTGGTGACTACACCTTC.

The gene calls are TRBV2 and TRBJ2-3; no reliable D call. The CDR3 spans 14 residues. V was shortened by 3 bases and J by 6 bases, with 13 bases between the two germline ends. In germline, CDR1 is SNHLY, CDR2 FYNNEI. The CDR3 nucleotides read TGTGCCAGCAGTGACACCACCTTAGGGGATACGCAGTATTTT. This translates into CASSDTTLGDTQYF. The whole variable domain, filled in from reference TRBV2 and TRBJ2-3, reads EPEVTQTPSHQVTQMGQEVILRCVPISNHLYFYWYRQILGQKVEFLVSFYNNEISEKSEIFDDQFSVERPDGSNFTLKIRSTKLEDSAMYFCASSDTTLGDTQYFGPGTRLTVL.

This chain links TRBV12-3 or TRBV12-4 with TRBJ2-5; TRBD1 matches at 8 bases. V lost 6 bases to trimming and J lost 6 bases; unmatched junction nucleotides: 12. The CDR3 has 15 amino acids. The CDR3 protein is CASSMEDREEKTQYF. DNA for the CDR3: TGTGCCAGCAGCATGGAGGACAGGGAAGAGAAGACCCAGTACTTC.

CDR3 residues: CARARDRDSYNEQFF. The DNA for the CDR3 is TGTGCCAGAGCCCGGGACAGAGACTCCTACAATGAGCAGTTCTTC. The chain uses TRBV2 and TRBJ2-1, with 7 bases that match TRBD1. V trimming: 9 bases; J trimming: 0 bases; junction bases outside the gene matches: 8. The CDR3 is made up of 15 amino acids. The V gene's germline CDR1 is SNHLY and CDR2 FYNNEI.

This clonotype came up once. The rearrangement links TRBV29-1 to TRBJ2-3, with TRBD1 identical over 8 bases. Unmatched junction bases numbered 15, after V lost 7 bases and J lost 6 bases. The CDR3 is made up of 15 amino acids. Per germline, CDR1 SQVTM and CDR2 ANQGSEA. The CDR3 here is CSALRKTGAPDTQYF. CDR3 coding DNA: TGCAGCGCCCTCAGAAAGACAGGGGCTCCGGATACGCAGTATTTT.

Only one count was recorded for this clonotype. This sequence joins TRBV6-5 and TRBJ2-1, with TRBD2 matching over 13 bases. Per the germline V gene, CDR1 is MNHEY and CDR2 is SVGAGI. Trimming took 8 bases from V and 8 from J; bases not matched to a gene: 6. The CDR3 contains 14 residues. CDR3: CASGWTSGRDEQFF. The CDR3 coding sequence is TGTGCCAGCGGGTGGACTAGCGGGAGAGATGAGCAGTTCTTC.

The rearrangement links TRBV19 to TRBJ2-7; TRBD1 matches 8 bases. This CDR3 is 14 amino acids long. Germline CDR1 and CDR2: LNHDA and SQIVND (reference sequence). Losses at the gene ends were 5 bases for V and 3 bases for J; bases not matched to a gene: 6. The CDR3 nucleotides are TGTGCCAGTAGTCACAGGGGGGTAGGCTACGAGCAGTACTTC. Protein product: CASSHRGVGYEQYF. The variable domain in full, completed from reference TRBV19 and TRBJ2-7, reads DGGITQSPKYLFRKEGQNVTLSCEQNLNHDAMYWYRQDPGQGLRLIYYSQIVNDFQKGDIAEGYSVSREKKESFPLTVTSAQKNPTAFYLCASSHRGVGYEQYFGPGTRLTVT.

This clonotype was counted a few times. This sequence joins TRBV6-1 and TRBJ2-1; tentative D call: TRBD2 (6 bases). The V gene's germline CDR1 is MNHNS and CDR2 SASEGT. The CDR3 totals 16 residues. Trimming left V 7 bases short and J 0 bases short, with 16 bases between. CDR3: CASKGLRGSSYNEQFF. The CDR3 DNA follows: TGTGCCAGCAAGGGACTCCGGGGTAGCTCCTACAATGAGCAGTTCTTC.

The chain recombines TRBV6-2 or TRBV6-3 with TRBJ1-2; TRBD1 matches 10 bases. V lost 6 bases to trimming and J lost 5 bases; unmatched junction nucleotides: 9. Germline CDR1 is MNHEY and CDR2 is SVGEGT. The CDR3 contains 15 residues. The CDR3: CASSLRQGARYGYTF. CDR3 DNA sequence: TGTGCCAGCAGCCTCAGACAGGGGGCGAGATATGGCTACACCTTC.

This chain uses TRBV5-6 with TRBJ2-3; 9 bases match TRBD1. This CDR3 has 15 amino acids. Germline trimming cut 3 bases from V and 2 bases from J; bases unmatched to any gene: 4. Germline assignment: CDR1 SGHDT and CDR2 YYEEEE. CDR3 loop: CASSYGTGITDTQYF. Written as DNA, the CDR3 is TGTGCCAGCAGCTACGGGACAGGGATCACAGATACGCAGTATTTT.

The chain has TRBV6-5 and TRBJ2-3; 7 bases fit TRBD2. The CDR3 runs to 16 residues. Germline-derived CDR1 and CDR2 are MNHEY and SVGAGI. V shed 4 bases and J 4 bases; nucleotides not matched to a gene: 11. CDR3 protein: CASSSPMTSNSDTQYF. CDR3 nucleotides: TGTGCCAGCAGTTCCCCGATGACTAGCAATTCAGATACGCAGTATTTT.

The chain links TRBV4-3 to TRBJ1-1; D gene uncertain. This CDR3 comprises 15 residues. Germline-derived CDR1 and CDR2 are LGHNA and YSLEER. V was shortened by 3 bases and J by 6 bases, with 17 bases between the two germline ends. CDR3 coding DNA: TGCGCCAGCAGCCACATTTGGGGTGGAAGGGCTGAAGCTTTCTTT. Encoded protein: CASSHIWGGRAEAFF.

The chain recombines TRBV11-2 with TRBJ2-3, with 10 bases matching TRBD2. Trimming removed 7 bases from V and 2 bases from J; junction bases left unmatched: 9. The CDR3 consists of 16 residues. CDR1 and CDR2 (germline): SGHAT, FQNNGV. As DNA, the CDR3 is TGTGCCAGCACCAAAGGGCTAGCGGGAGTCACAGATACGCAGTATTTT. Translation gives CASTKGLAGVTDTQYF.

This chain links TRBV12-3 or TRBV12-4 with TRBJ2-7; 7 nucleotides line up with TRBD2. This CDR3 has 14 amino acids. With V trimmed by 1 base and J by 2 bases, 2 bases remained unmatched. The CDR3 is CASSLELAAYEQYF. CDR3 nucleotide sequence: TGTGCCAGCAGTTTAGAGCTAGCGGCCTACGAGCAGTACTTC.

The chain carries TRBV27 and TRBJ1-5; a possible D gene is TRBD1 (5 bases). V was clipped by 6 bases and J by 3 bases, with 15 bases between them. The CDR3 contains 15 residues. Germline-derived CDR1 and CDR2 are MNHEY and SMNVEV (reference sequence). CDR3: CASSPGGGNNQPQHF. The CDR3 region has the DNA TGTGCCAGCAGCCCCGGGGGGGGTAACAATCAGCCCCAGCATTTT.

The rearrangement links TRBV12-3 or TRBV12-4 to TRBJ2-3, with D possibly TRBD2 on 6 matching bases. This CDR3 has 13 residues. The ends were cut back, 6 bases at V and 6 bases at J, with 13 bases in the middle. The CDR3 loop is CASSPGGVDTQYF. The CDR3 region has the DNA TGTGCCAGCAGCCCTGGCGGGGTTGATACGCAGTATTTT.

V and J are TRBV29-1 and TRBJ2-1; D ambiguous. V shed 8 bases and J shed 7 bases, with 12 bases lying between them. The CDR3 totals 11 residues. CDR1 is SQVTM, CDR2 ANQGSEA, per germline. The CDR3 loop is CSLTEDNEQFF. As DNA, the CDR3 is TGCAGCCTTACAGAGGATAATGAGCAGTTCTTC.

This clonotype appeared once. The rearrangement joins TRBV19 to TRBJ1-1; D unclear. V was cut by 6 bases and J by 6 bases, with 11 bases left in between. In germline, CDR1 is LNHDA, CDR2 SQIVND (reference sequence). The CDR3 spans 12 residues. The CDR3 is CASSQVFAEAFF. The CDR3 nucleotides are TGTGCCAGTAGCCAGGTATTCGCTGAAGCTTTCTTT.

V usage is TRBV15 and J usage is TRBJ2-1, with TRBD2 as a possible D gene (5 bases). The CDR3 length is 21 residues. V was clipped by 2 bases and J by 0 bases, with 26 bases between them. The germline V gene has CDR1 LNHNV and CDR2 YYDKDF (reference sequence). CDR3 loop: CATSRPLEYLTGLSSYNEQFF. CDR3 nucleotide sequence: TGTGCCACCAGCAGACCTCTAGAATACTTGACCGGACTTAGCTCCTACAATGAGCAGTTCTTC.

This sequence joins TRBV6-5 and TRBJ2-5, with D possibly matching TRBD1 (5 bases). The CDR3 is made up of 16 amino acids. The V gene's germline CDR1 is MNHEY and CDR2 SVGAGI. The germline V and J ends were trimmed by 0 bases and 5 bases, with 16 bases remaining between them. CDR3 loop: CASSYSGLSRWETQYF. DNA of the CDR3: TGTGCCAGCAGTTACTCGGGGCTATCCCGGTGGGAGACCCAGTACTTC.

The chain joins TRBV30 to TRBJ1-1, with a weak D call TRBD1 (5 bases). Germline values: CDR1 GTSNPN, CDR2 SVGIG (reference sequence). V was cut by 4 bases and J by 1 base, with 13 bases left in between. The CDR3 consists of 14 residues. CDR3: CAWNRGAPNTEAFF. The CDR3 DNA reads TGTGCCTGGAACCGAGGGGCCCCGAACACTGAAGCTTTCTTT.

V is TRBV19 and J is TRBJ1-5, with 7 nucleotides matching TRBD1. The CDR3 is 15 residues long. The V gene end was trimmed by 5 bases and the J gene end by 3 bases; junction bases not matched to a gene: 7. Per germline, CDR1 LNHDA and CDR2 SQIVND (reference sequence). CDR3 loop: CASSAGQAHNQPQHF. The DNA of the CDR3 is TGTGCCAGTAGTGCCGGACAGGCACACAATCAGCCCCAGCATTTT.